The 20 T cell receptor beta chains below were found in one sample sequenced in a study of beta chain features in type 1 diabetes. Study conclusions and caveats: For Type 1 diabetes patients, all four CD4+ subsets carried TCRB CDR3s that were moderately but significantly shorter.

These receptors' antigens are unknown. Isolated RNA was reverse transcribed in full, so expressed TCRB transcripts were sequenced. The table came from immunoSEQ multiplex PCR; TCRdb's copy has only in-frame clones and leaves some out. Of 93,000 or so clones listed, roughly 28% are singletons. The sequencing sample was made of central memory CD4+ T cells from blood. These receptors were obtained from a woman aged 18-29 years with type 1 diabetes.

This clone was seen only a few times. The chain has TRBV29-1 and TRBJ2-1, with D perhaps matching TRBD2 (6 bases). V lost 2 bases, J lost 9 bases, and 17 bases lay in between. This CDR3 has 14 residues. Germline CDR1 is SQVTM and CDR2 is ANQGSEA. CDR3 sequence reads: CSVEKRLVGGEQFF. The CDR3 DNA reads as TGCAGCGTTGAAAAAAGACTAGTTGGGGGTGAGCAGTTCTTC.

Only a few counts were recorded for this clone. CDR3 sequence: CAWSVRDTQYF. The CDR3 DNA sequence: TGTGCCTGGAGTGTACGGGATACGCAGTATTTT. The chain couples TRBV30 to TRBJ2-3; D ambiguous. Germline V CDR1 and CDR2: GTSNPN, SVGIG (reference sequence). There are 11 residues in the CDR3. The V end lost 0 bases, the J end lost 6 bases, and 4 bases lay between the germline ends. Complete variable domain (other parts from reference TRBV30 and TRBJ2-3): SQTIHQWPATLVQPVGSPLSLECTVEGTSNPNLYWYRQAAGRGLQLLFYSVGIGQISSEVPQNLSASRPQDRQFILSSKKLLLSDSGFYLCAWSVRDTQYFGPGTRLTVL.

Only one count was recorded for this clone. This chain joins TRBV7-8 and TRBJ2-5; 7 nucleotides agree with TRBD2. Germline V gene sequence: CDR1 SGHVS, CDR2 FQNEAQ. The V segment lost 5 bases and the J segment 1 base; nucleotides outside the gene matches: 7. This CDR3 region has 15 residues. CDR3 in amino acids: CASSKRAGLQETQYF. CDR3 sequence (DNA): TGTGCCAGCAGCAAAAGAGCGGGACTCCAAGAGACCCAGTACTTC.

The genes are TRBV30 and TRBJ1-4; D gene uncertain. The CDR3 spans 15 residues. Trimming stripped 2 bases from V and 0 bases from J, with 10 bases between. Germline V gene data show CDR1 as GTSNPN and CDR2 as SVGIG (reference sequence). CDR3 residues: CAWSPRRSTNEKLFF. The CDR3 DNA reads as TGTGCCTGGAGTCCCAGGCGTTCAACTAATGAAAAACTGTTTTTT.

The rearrangement links TRBV19 to TRBJ2-6; a possible D gene is TRBD2 (5 bases). This CDR3 has 13 residues. From germline, CDR1 is LNHDA and CDR2 SQIVND (reference sequence). V was clipped by 7 bases and J by 4 bases, with 8 bases between them. This CDR3 reads CASMRVGANVLTF. The CDR3 DNA follows: TGTGCCAGTATGAGGGTCGGGGCCAACGTCCTGACTTTC.

This clone has a handful of counts. The chain links TRBV4-2 to TRBJ2-7; the match to TRBD1 covers 8 bases. There are 16 residues in the CDR3. Germline lookup yields CDR1 LGHNA and CDR2 YNFKEQ. V gave up 0 bases and J gave up 6 bases; unmatched junction bases: 10. The CDR3 coding sequence is TGTGCCAGCAGCCAAGATCTGGCCAGGGGGCCTAGCGAGCAGTACTTC. This gives the protein CASSQDLARGPSEQYF.

This clone has more than one count but fewer than ten. The V call is TRBV2, the J call TRBJ2-7, with no clear D. CDR3 length: 12 amino acids. The V and J ends lost 8 bases and 4 bases respectively, with 12 bases between them. Germline-derived CDR1 and CDR2 are SNHLY and FYNNEI. The CDR3 DNA sequence: TGTGCCAGCCTCGTTGTTATGTACGAGCAGTACTTC. Protein product: CASLVVMYEQYF.

J is TRBJ1-2 and V is TRBV7-2; 8 nucleotides line up with TRBD1. Germline V gene sequence: CDR1 SGHTA, CDR2 FQGNSA. V dropped 5 bases and J dropped 4; count of bases not matched to a gene: 12. The CDR3 is made up of 16 amino acids. CDR3 sequence reads: CASSPPPGGMGYGYTF. In nucleotides, the CDR3 is TGTGCCAGCAGCCCTCCCCCAGGGGGCATGGGCTATGGCTACACCTTC.

This chain uses TRBV5-1 with TRBJ1-2; a possible D gene is TRBD1 (5 bases). CDR3 length: 11 amino acids. The V end lost 7 bases, the J end lost 7 bases, and 11 bases lay between the germline ends. Germline V gene sequence: CDR1 SGHRS, CDR2 YFSETQ. The CDR3 DNA reads as TGCGCCAGCGAAGGGGAAAGTGGCTACACCTTC. This sequence encodes CASEGESGYTF.

J is TRBJ2-5 and V is TRBV5-1; possibly TRBD1 for D (6 bases). The germline V and J ends were trimmed by 6 bases and 5 bases, with 17 bases remaining between them. CDR1 is SGHRS, CDR2 YFSETQ, per germline. The CDR3 is 14 amino acids. The CDR3 reads CASKAGVDLETQYF. DNA of the CDR3: TGCGCCAGCAAGGCAGGGGTCGACTTGGAGACCCAGTACTTC.

This clone was seen more than once but under ten times. Other nucleotide sequences from this sample produce the same CDR3. V and J are TRBV5-1 and TRBJ1-1, with TRBD1 identical over 8 bases. Germline V gives CDR1 SGHRS, CDR2 YFSETQ. The junction had 2 bases not matched to a gene; V was cut back by 0 bases and J by 1 base. This CDR3 is 15 amino acids long. The DNA for the CDR3 is TGCGCCAGCAGCTTGGGGGACAGGAGGAACACTGAAGCTTTCTTT. As protein: CASSLGDRRNTEAFF.

V and J are TRBV29-1 and TRBJ2-3; TRBD2 agrees at 9 bases. The junction had 9 bases not matched to a gene; V was cut back by 2 bases and J by 6 bases. Germline CDR1 SQVTM, CDR2 ANQGSEA. This CDR3 is built from 15 residues. In DNA form, the CDR3 reads TGCAGCGTTGAATTGGCGGGAGGGCCTGGGGATACGCAGTATTTT. Translated: CSVELAGGPGDTQYF.

This clone was counted a few times. Other nucleotide sequences from this sample produce the same CDR3. The J gene is TRBJ2-7, the V gene TRBV29-1; the match to TRBD1 covers 9 bases. The CDR3 covers 12 residues. CDR1 is SQVTM and CDR2 is ANQGSEA in the germline V gene. V was clipped by 6 bases and J by 2 bases; unmatched bases: 2. For the CDR3, the DNA is TGCAGCGTACGACAGGGGGCCTACGAGCAGTACTTC. Translating gives CSVRQGAYEQYF.

The rearrangement links TRBV30 to TRBJ2-3, with D tentatively TRBD1 (6 bases). V was shortened by 4 bases and J by 0 bases, with 11 bases between the two germline ends. Germline values: CDR1 GTSNPN, CDR2 SVGIG (reference sequence). The CDR3 contains 14 residues. The CDR3, as DNA: TGTGCCTGGACGGTAGGACAGAGCACAGATACGCAGTATTTT. This gives the protein CAWTVGQSTDTQYF.

This clone was seen only a few times. V and J are TRBV10-3 and TRBJ2-3; TRBD2 might be the D (6 bases). The CDR3 has 15 residues. The ends were cut back, 5 bases at V and 2 bases at J, with 14 bases in the middle. The germline CDR1 and CDR2 sequences are ENHRY and SYGVKD. The CDR3 bases are TGTGCCATCAGTTCCCCCGGGACTGTCACAGATACGCAGTATTTT. Amino acid sequence: CAISSPGTVTDTQYF.

The chain employs TRBV27 and TRBJ2-3, with 8 bases aligning to TRBD2. In germline, CDR1 is MNHEY, CDR2 SMNVEV (reference sequence). The CDR3 covers 14 residues. V shed 0 bases and J 4 bases; nucleotides not matched to a gene: 0. This chain's CDR3 is CASSLSTSADTQYF. The DNA for the CDR3 is TGTGCCAGCAGTTTATCGACTAGCGCAGATACGCAGTATTTT.

This clone was detected a few times. The V call is TRBV7-2, the J call TRBJ2-4, with D tentatively TRBD2 (5 bases). Trimming left V 5 bases short and J 2 bases short, with 13 bases between. The CDR3 contains 15 residues. Germline-derived CDR1 and CDR2 are SGHTA and FQGNSA. The CDR3 loop reads CASSRAGISKNIQYF. For the CDR3, the DNA is TGTGCCAGCAGCCGGGCCGGGATCTCCAAAAACATTCAGTACTTC.

The chain employs TRBV19 and TRBJ2-5, with no clear D. V lost 6 bases and J lost 1, with 9 bases in between. There are 13 residues in the CDR3. Germline CDR1 LNHDA, CDR2 SQIVND (reference sequence). The CDR3 here is CASRVSSQETQYF. The CDR3 nucleotides read TGTGCCAGTAGGGTTAGCAGCCAAGAGACCCAGTACTTC.

As to this clone: Germline and junction disagree at one end, which may indicate a read error. The V gene is TRBV10-2, the J gene TRBJ1-1; no definite D call. This CDR3 spans 12 amino acids. The germline CDR1 and CDR2 sequences are WSHSY and SAAADI. The CDR3 sequence: CASRESPGEAFF. The CDR3 nucleotides read TGCGCCAGCAGGGAGTCACCGGGTGAAGCTTTCTTT.

CDR3 in DNA: TGTGCCAGCAGCCCGGGTGGGGGGGGCGAGCAGTACGTC. This translates into CASSPGGGGEQYV. The chain carries TRBV14 and TRBJ2-7; 7 bases fit TRBD2. Germline-derived CDR1 and CDR2 are SGHDN and FVKESK. J gave up 6 bases and V 4 bases, and 6 bases lay outside the gene matches. The length of the CDR3 is 13 residues.